Described below is a single TCR beta chain sequence and its context. Its specificity is unknown. The source of the sample is a study of T-cell reconstitution after alpha-beta-depleted transplantation in children. General study findings and limits: Once a year had passed after transplant, T-cell counts and diversity came mostly from newly produced T cells.

V lost 5 bases and J lost 4; bases outside the gene matches: 18. Germline V CDR1 and CDR2: MNHEY, SVGEGT. The length of the CDR3 is 20 residues. Unique molecular identifiers were incorporated when the TCRbeta library was constructed. One entry per CDR3 protein, called by TCRdb with MiXCR from the PCR reads. Of approximately 230,000 distinct CDR3 sequences in the sample, about 24% were seen once. The rearrangement joins TRBV6-2 or TRBV6-3 to TRBJ2-1; 12 bases map to TRBD1. This specimen was PBMCs, mostly from graft donor cells, taken 360 days after TCRalphabeta/CD19-depleted stem cell transplant. This TCR was sampled from a female patient between 2 and 15 years old who had a stem cell transplant for congenital amegakaryocytic thrombocytopenia, so the T cells may come from the graft donor. The CDR3 coding sequence is TGTGCCAGCAGTCTCCGGGACAGGGGGCGAATAGCGGGGTTTTACAATGAGCAGTTCTTC. Translated: CASSLRDRGRIAGFYNEQFF.